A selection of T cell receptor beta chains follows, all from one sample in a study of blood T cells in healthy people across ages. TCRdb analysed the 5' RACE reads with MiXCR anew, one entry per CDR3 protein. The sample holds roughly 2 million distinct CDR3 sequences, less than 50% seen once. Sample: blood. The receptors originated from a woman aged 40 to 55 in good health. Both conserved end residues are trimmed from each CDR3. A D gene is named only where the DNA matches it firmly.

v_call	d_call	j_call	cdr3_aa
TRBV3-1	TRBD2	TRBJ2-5	ASSPRSGGHQETQY
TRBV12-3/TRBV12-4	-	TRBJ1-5	ASSEDSFNQPQH
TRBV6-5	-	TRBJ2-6	ASRSISGANVLT
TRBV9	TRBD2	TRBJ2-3	ASSVWTSDEDTQY
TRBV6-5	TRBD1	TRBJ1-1	ASSRQGTLTEAF
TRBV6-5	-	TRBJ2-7	ASRNSFGGTYEQY
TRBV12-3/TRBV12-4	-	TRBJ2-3	ASSWTRAYTDTQY
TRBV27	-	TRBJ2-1	ASTRADLLGNNEQF
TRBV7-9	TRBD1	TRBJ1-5	AGSLGTDYSNQPQH
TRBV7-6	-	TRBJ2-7	ASSSQQGYEQY
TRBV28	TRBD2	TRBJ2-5	ASSHTYGLTSGGTFSPDEQY
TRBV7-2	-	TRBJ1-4	AGSLGRARHEKLF
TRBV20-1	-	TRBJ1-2	SARTAKGGYT
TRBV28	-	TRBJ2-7	ASRKGTGTSAYEQY
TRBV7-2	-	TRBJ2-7	ASSPTKRFYYEQY
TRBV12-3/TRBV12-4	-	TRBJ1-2	ASSSGGTNYGYT
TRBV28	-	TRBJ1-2	ASSFQGMDYGYT
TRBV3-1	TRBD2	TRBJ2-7	ASSPTSGYEQY
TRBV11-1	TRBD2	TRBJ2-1	ASSSGLAGGIEQF
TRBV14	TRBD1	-	ASSPHGTDEQY
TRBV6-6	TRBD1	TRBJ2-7	ASSSGQGELDEQY
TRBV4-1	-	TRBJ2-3	ASSQEGPASTDTQY
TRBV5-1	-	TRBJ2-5	ASSRTPGSGQETQY
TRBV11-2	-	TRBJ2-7	ASSSGGIGGITGEQY
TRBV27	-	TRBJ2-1	ASSFTSGVKF
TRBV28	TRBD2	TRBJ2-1	ASLAGLAGYNEQF
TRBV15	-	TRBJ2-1	ATSRENSQEQF
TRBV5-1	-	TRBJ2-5	ASSPFDRNQETQY
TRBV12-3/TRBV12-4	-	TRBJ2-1	ASKGTGPYNEQF
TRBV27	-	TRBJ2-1	ASSVKRYNEQF
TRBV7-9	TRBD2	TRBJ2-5	ASSLERGGQY
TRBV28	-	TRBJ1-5	ASSPRAGGQPQH
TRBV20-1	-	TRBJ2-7	SASSGRSFYEQY
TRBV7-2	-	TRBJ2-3	ADAGAPTDTQY
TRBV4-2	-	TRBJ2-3	ASSPDFSTDTQY
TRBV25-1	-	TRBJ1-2	ASSDRYYGYT
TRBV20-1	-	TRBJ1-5	SARKGKQPQH
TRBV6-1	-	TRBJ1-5	ASSREPQH
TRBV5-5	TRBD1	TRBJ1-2	ASSFVRTGDYGYT
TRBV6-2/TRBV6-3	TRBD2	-	ASRATRAGPSETQY
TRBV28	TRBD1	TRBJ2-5	ASSFRQGLETQY
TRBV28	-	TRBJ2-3	ASSREDSTDTQY
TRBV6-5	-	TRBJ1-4	ASSYSTGNNEKLF
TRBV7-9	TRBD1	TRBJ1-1	ASSGPQGAGTEAF
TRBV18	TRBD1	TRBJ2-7	ASSPGQGSTYEQY
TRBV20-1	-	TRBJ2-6	SARGGGSGANVPT
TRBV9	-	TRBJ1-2	ASSVGRTNYGYT
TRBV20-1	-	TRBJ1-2	SVGVAWGYT
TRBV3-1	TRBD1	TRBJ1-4	ASSPQETGEEKLF
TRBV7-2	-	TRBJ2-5	ASSLVQGIQETQY
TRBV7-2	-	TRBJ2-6	ASSRRQAGANVLT
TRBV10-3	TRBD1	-	AISDSGQYEQY
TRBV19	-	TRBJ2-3	ASSEYRTGTDTQY
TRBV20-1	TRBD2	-	SARPTGTSRETQY